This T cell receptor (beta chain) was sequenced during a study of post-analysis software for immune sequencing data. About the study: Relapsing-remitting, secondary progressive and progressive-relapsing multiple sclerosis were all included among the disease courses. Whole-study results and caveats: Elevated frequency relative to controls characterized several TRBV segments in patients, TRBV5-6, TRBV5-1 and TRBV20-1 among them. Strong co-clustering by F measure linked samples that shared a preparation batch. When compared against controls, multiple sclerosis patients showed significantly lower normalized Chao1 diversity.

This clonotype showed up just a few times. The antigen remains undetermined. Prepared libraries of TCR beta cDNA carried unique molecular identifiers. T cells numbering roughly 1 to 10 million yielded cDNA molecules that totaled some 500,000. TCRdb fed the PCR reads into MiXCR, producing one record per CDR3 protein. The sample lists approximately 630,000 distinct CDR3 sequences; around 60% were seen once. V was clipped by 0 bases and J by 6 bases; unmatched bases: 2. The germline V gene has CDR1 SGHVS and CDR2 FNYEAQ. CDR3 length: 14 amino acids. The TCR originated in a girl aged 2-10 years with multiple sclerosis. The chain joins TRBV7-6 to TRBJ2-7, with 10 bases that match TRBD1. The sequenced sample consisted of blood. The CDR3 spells CASSLAGTGAEQYF. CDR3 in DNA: TGTGCCAGCAGCTTAGCGGGGACAGGGGCCGAGCAGTACTTC.